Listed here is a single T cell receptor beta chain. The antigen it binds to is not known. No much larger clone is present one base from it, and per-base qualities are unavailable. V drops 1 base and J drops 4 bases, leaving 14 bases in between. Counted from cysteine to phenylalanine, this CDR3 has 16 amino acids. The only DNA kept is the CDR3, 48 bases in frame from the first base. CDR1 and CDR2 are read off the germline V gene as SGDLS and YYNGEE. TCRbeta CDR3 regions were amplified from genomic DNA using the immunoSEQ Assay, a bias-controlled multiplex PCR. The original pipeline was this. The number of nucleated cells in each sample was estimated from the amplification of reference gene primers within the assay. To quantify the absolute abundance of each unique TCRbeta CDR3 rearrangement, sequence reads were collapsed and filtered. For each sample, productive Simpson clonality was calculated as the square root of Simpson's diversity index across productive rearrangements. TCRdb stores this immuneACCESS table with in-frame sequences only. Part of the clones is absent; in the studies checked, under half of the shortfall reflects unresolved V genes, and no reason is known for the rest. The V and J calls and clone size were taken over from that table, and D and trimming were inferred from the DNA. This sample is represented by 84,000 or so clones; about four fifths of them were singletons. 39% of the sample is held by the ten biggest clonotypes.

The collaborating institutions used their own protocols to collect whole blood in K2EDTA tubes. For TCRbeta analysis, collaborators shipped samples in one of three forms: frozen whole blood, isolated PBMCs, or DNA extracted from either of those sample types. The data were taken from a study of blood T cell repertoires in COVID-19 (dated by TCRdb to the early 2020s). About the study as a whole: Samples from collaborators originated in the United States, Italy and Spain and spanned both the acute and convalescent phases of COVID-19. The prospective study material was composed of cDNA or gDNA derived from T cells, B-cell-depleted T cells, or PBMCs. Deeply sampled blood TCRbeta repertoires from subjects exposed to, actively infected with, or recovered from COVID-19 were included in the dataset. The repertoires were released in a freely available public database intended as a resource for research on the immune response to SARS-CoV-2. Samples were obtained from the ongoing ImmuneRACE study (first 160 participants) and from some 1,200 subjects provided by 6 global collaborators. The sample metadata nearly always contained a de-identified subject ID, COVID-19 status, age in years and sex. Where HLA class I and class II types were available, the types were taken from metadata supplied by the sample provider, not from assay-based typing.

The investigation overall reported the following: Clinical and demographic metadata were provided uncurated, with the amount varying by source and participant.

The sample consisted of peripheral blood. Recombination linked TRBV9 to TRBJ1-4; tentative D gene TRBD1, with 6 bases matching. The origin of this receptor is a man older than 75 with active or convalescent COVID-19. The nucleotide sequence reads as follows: TGTGCCAGCAGCGTAACTACCGGGACAAGTAATGAAAAACTGTTTTTT. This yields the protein CASSVTTGTSNEKLFF.